The present entry profiles one T cell receptor (beta chain) with its context. J lost 7 bases, V lost 5 bases, and 7 bases had no gene match. Germline V gives CDR1 KGHSH, CDR2 LQKENI. The CDR3 is 13 residues long. The data were obtained in a study of blood T cell repertoires in COVID-19. Study-level background: Material from acute and convalescent COVID-19 was sourced from the United States, Italy and Spain.

Original processing notes: Amplification from reference gene primers served as the basis for estimated nucleated cell counts. Assay used: immunoSEQ multiplex PCR; TCRdb lists only in-frame clones, some missing. The V and J calls and clone size were taken over from that table, and D and trimming were inferred from the DNA. This sample has 26,000 or so clones, with under 85% found just once. The receptor was derived from a man between 65 and 85 years old with acute or convalescent COVID-19. The chain is built from TRBV18 and TRBJ2-7; TRBD1 agrees at 8 bases. The sample was peripheral blood. The CDR3 nucleotides read TGTGCCAGCTCAACGGGACAGGCGGGGGAGCAGTACTTC. Protein product: CASSTGQAGEQYF.